The 25 T cell receptor beta chains listed next were all sequenced from one sample in a study of molecular identifiers for immune sequencing clone quantification. TCRdb called the PCR reads again in MiXCR, with one record for every CDR3 protein. The sample lists under 350,000 distinct CDR3 sequences, roughly 24% seen once, with 0.65% to 0.75% in the top ten. The specimen sequenced was naive CD8+ T cells from blood, with Jurkat cell RNA spiked in. The subset: FACS-sorted CD8+CD4-CCR7+CD45RA+ naive T cells. The receptors shown here come from a human donor in good health. Some libraries in this study had Jurkat cell RNA spiked in.

V is TRBV27 and J is TRBJ1-1; 10 bases line up with TRBD1. Germline CDR1 MNHEY, CDR2 SMNVEV (reference sequence). V lost 4 bases, J lost 4 bases, and 3 bases stayed unmatched. This CDR3 is 14 amino acids long. The CDR3 bases are TGTGCCAGCAGTTCGGGACAGGGGATCACTGAAGCTTTCTTT. It is translated as CASSSGQGITEAFF.

This clonotype occurred a few times. CDR3 sequence: CASSLDWGLGFPEAFF. DNA of the CDR3: TGTGCCAGCAGCTTAGATTGGGGGCTCGGGTTCCCTGAAGCTTTCTTT. The gene calls are TRBV7-2 and TRBJ1-1, with a tentative D call TRBD1 (6 bases). V shed 1 base and J shed 6 bases, with 18 bases lying between them. Germline assignment: CDR1 SGHTA and CDR2 FQGNSA. CDR3 length equals 16 residues.

The V and J genes are TRBV30 and TRBJ2-1; D is undetermined. Trimming cost V 1 base and J 7 bases, with 14 bases left between them. Germline lookup yields CDR1 GTSNPN and CDR2 SVGIG (reference sequence). The CDR3 totals 14 residues. CDR3: CAWSAPVGQNEQFF. The CDR3 nucleotides are TGTGCCTGGAGTGCCCCGGTTGGCCAAAATGAGCAGTTCTTC. Looking up the rest from reference TRBV30 and TRBJ2-1 gives the full variable domain: SQTIHQWPATLVQPVGSPLSLECTVEGTSNPNLYWYRQAAGRGLQLLFYSVGIGQISSEVPQNLSASRPQDRQFILSSKKLLLSDSGFYLCAWSAPVGQNEQFFGPGTRLTVL.

A remark on this clonotype: A much more abundant neighbour one base away suggests this may be a read error. The chain combines TRBV6-5 with TRBJ2-3; TRBD1 aligns across 10 bases. The germline CDR1 and CDR2 sequences are MNHEY and SVGAGI. Trimming removed 5 bases from V and 3 bases from J; junction bases left unmatched: 5. The CDR3 has 15 amino acids. CDR3 nucleotide sequence: TGTGCCAGCAGTGGACAGGGGGGATATACAGATACGCAGTATTTT. Protein sequence: CASSGQGGYTDTQYF.

Concerning this clonotype itself: At one end, the junction sequence differs from germline, possibly due to a read error. This chain's CDR3 is CASSLEPSTGSDSPLHF. CDR3 nucleotide sequence: TGTGCCAGCAGCTTGGAACCCTCGACGGGTAGTGATTCACCCCTCCACTTT. V is TRBV5-3 and J is TRBJ1-6; D gene ambiguous. TRBV5-3 counts as an open reading frame of uncertain function. The CDR3 is 17 residues long.

This chain joins TRBV6-5 and TRBJ1-5; D is unresolved. Germline V gives CDR1 MNHEY, CDR2 SVGAGI. CDR3 length: 15 amino acids. The V end lost 10 bases, the J end lost 0 bases, and 16 bases lay between the germline ends. The CDR3 DNA reads as TGTGCCACCAAACCGGTGGGATATAGCAATCAGCCCCAGCATTTT. As protein: CATKPVGYSNQPQHF.

Of note for this clonotype: A clone one base away is much larger, so this may be a read error. J is TRBJ2-7 and V is TRBV29-1, with 8 bases matching TRBD1. In germline, CDR1 is SQVTM, CDR2 ANQGSEA. The CDR3 extends over 16 amino acids. V shed 0 bases and J 4 bases; nucleotides not matched to a gene: 11. The CDR3 protein is CSVEDSDPGQEYEQYF. For the CDR3, the DNA is TGCAGCGTTGAAGATTCAGATCCGGGACAGGAGTACGAGCAGTACTTC.

The rearrangement joins TRBV12-3 or TRBV12-4 to TRBJ2-1; D gene ambiguous. CDR3 length equals 12 residues. Trimming took off 2 bases at V and 12 bases at J, with 11 bases between the two ends. The DNA for the CDR3 is TGTGCCAGCAGTTTACTCCAATGGGGGCAGTTCTTC. As protein: CASSLLQWGQFF.

This clonotype was seen ten or more times. This CDR3 is CASSPGTGSAYGYTF. DNA of the CDR3: TGTGCCAGCAGCCCCGGGACAGGGAGCGCCTATGGCTACACCTTC. The V and J genes are TRBV7-9 and TRBJ1-2, with 9 bases fitting TRBD1. The CDR3 sequence is 15 residues long. Germline trimming cut 5 bases from V and 4 bases from J; bases unmatched to any gene: 8. Germline V lookup: CDR1 SEHNR, CDR2 FQNEAQ (reference sequence).

J is TRBJ2-5 and V is TRBV3-1; TRBD2 agrees at 7 bases. Looked up from germline, CDR1 is LGHDT and CDR2 is YNNKEL (reference sequence). V trimming: 3 bases; J trimming: 2 bases; junction bases outside the gene matches: 3. CDR3 length: 14 residues. The CDR3 coding sequence is TGTGCCAGCAGCCACAGGCGGGAGCAAGAGACCCAGTACTTC. It yields the protein CASSHRREQETQYF.

About this clonotype itself: Since a much larger clone is just one base distant, this may be a read error. J is TRBJ2-5 and V is TRBV6-2 or TRBV6-3, with D unclear. CDR3 length equals 12 residues. CDR1 and CDR2 from the germline V gene are MNHEY and SVGEGT. Here the CDR3 DNA reads TGTGCCAGCAGCGACGATCAAGAGATCCAGTACTTC. Protein: CASSDDQEIQYF.

Of note for this clonotype: At one of its ends the junction is not consistent with the germline gene, which may arise from a read error. The V call is TRBV5-6, the J call TRBJ1-5, with D possibly being TRBD1 (5 bases). CDR1 and CDR2 (germline): SGHDT, YYEEEE. The CDR3 has 17 amino acids. CDR3 coding DNA: TGTGCCAGCAGCTTCGGACAAGGACCATATAGCAGTCAGCCCCAGCATTTT. Amino acids: CASSFGQGPYSSQPQHF.

As concerns this clonotype: One junction end does not reproduce the germline sequence, and a read error may be involved. The chain couples TRBV19 to TRBJ2-5; TRBD2 aligns across 10 bases. From germline, CDR1 is LNHDA and CDR2 SQIVND (reference sequence). The CDR3 contains 15 residues. Here the CDR3 reads CASSEGLAEKETQHF. The CDR3 bases are TGTGCCAGTAGTGAAGGACTAGCGGAGAAAGAGACCCAGCACTTC.

This clonotype was picked up a small number of times. This chain connects TRBV20-1 to TRBJ2-3; 11 bases are shared with TRBD2. The V gene end was trimmed by 0 bases and the J gene end by 4 bases; junction bases not matched to a gene: 9. Germline V gene sequence: CDR1 DFQATT, CDR2 SNEGSKA (reference sequence). This CDR3 has 17 residues. The CDR3 bases are TGCAGTGCTAGAGATCTGATGACTAGCGGGAAGTCAGATACGCAGTATTTT. This codes for CSARDLMTSGKSDTQYF.

Remarks on this clonotype: A much bigger clone sits one base away, suggesting this may be a read error. This sequence joins TRBV20-1 and TRBJ2-7; the D is unclear. The CDR3 loop spans 13 amino acids. In germline, CDR1 is DFQATT, CDR2 SNEGSKA (reference sequence). The V end lost 3 bases, the J end lost 0 bases, and 9 bases lay between the germline ends. CDR3 sequence reads: CSARPEDSYEQYF. DNA of the CDR3: TGCAGTGCTAGGCCGGAAGACTCCTACGAGCAGTACTTC.

The table lists this clonotype with a few counts. The rearrangement joins TRBV27 to TRBJ1-6; 7 nucleotides line up with TRBD1. CDR3 length equals 15 residues. The V gene's germline CDR1 is MNHEY and CDR2 SMNVEV (reference sequence). With 3 bases clipped from V and 7 bases from J, the junction kept 6 bases outside the gene matches. The CDR3 reads CASSFTGVWNSPLHF. DNA for the CDR3: TGTGCCAGCAGTTTCACAGGGGTCTGGAATTCACCCCTCCACTTT.

J is TRBJ2-1 and V is TRBV7-2; TRBD2 matches at 7 bases. The CDR3 sequence is 18 residues long. V lost 0 bases to trimming and J lost 1 base; unmatched junction nucleotides: 9. Germline V gene sequence: CDR1 SGHTA, CDR2 FQGNSA. The CDR3 DNA reads TGTGCCAGCAGCTTAGCGGTCCTCTTGCGGGAGTCCTACAATGAGCAGTTCTTC. This codes for CASSLAVLLRESYNEQFF.

Comments on this clonotype: The junction departs from germline at one end; a sequencing error may be responsible. The V gene is TRBV4-1, the J gene TRBJ1-1; D possibly corresponds to TRBD1 (6 bases). The germline CDR1 and CDR2 sequences are MGHRA and YSYEKL. The CDR3 loop spans 15 amino acids. The CDR3 bases are TGCGCCAGCGGCCAAGTACAGGGCGTTTTGGCTGAAGCTTTCTTT. Its translation: CASGQVQGVLAEAFF.

Turning to this clonotype: One end of the junction fails to match germline, which may point to a read error. The V and J genes are TRBV25-1 and TRBJ1-3; the D gene is possibly TRBD1 (5 bases). CDR3 length equals 17 residues. Germline V gives CDR1 MGHDK, CDR2 SYGVNS. The CDR3 region is CASSESPRGGFGNAIYF. The DNA of the CDR3 is TGTGCCAGCAGTGAATCACCCCGGGGCGGATTTGGAAACGCCATATATTTT.

There are many counts of this clonotype. The rearrangement links TRBV13 to TRBJ2-3; 9 nucleotides line up with TRBD1. The length of the CDR3 is 18 residues. The trim removed 0 bases at V and 1 base at J, leaving 8 bases unmatched. CDR1 and CDR2 from the germline V gene are PRHDT and FYEKMQ (reference sequence). CDR3 region: CASSLGLAWDRGTDTQYF. The CDR3 bases are TGTGCCAGCAGCTTAGGCTTAGCGTGGGACAGGGGCACAGATACGCAGTATTTT.

The chain's CDR3 is CASSQDGRTEAFF. CDR3 DNA sequence: TGCGCCAGCAGCCAAGACGGAAGGACTGAAGCTTTCTTT. This chain connects TRBV4-3 to TRBJ1-1, with no clear D. There are 13 residues in the CDR3. Germline CDR1 LGHNA, CDR2 YSLEER. Trimming removed 0 bases from V and 5 bases from J, with 7 bases in between.

This clonotype was counted ten times or more. The gene calls are TRBV15 and TRBJ2-1; possibly TRBD1 for D (6 bases). The CDR3 has 15 residues. Trimming removed 2 bases from V and 8 bases from J, with 16 bases in between. CDR1 and CDR2 from the germline V gene are LNHNV and YYDKDF (reference sequence). CDR3 coding DNA: TGTGCCACCAGCAGACCTTCTCAGGGGTTGGATGAGCAGTTCTTC. Translation: CATSRPSQGLDEQFF.

There are many counts of this clonotype. The V and J genes are TRBV5-6 and TRBJ1-5; D unclear. V was pared by 4 bases and J by 7 bases, with 12 bases between. Germline-derived CDR1 and CDR2 are SGHDT and YYEEEE. This CDR3 has 13 residues. CDR3 residues: CASSLTGSQPQHF. As DNA, the CDR3 is TGTGCCAGCAGCCTGACTGGGAGCCAGCCCCAGCATTTT.

The chain uses TRBV12-3 or TRBV12-4 and TRBJ2-3; 8 nucleotides line up with TRBD2. Trimming took 4 bases from V and 1 from J; bases not matched to a gene: 7. The CDR3 has 16 amino acids. The chain's CDR3 is CASSSTTSVGTDTQYF. For the CDR3, the DNA is TGTGCCAGCAGTTCGACGACTAGCGTTGGCACAGATACGCAGTATTTT.

Many counts were recorded for this clonotype. This chain joins TRBV20-1 and TRBJ2-3; the match to TRBD2 covers 7 bases. Germline values: CDR1 DFQATT, CDR2 SNEGSKA (reference sequence). J gave up 1 base and V 6 bases, and 13 bases lay outside the gene matches. The CDR3 spans 16 residues. CDR3 in DNA: TGCAGTGCCCGAGGTTGGAGCGGGATTCGCACAGATACGCAGTATTTT. Protein sequence: CSARGWSGIRTDTQYF.